This T cell receptor (beta chain) was profiled in a study of control samples from healthy donors and cancer patients. Some clones are missing from TCRdb's copy, which holds only in-frame ones; the method was immunoSEQ multiplex PCR. This sample yields 400,000 to 500,000 clones, of which 80% to 95% are seen a single time; just under 6.5% belongs to the top ten. The V end was cut by 2 bases, the J end by 6 bases, with 8 bases between. This CDR3 region has 12 residues. This chain links TRBV12-3 or TRBV12-4 with TRBJ2-7, with no clear D. Sequenced input: PBMCs. This sequence originates from a man aged 40-49 years with head and neck cancer. The CDR3, as DNA: TGTGCCAGCAGTTTACTAGAGAGCGAGCAGTACTTC. Its protein product is CASSLLESEQYF.